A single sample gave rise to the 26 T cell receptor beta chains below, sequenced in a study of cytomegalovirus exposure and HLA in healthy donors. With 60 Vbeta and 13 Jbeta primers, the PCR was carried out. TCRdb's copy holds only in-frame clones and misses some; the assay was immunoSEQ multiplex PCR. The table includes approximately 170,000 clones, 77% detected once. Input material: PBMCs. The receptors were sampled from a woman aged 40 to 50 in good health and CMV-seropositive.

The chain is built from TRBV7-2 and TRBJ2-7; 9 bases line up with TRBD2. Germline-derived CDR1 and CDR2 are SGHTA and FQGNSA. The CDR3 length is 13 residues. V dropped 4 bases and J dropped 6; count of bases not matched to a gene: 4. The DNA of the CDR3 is TGTGCCAGCAGCTCGGGACTAGCAAGCGAGCAGTACTTC. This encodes CASSSGLASEQYF.

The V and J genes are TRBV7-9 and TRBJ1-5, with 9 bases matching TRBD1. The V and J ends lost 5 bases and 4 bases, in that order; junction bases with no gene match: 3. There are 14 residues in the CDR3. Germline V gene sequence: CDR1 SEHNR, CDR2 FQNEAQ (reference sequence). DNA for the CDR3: TGTGCCAGCAGCCCGGGACAGGGAAATCAGCCCCAGCATTTT. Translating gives CASSPGQGNQPQHF.

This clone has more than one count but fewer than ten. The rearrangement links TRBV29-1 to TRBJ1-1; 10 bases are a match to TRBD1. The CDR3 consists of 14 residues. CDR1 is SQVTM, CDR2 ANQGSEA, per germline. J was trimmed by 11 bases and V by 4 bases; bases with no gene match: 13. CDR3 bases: TGCAGCGTTGTAGTATGGGACAGGGGTTTTTTGGCTTTCTTT. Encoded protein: CSVVVWDRGFLAFF.

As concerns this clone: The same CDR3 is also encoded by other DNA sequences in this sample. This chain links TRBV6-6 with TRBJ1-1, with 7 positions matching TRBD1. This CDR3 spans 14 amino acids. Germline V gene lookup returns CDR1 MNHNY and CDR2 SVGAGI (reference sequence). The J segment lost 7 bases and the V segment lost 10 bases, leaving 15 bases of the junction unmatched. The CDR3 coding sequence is TGTGCCACCAACTATCAGGGGGGTGACGTTGAAGCTTTCTTT. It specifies CATNYQGGDVEAFF.

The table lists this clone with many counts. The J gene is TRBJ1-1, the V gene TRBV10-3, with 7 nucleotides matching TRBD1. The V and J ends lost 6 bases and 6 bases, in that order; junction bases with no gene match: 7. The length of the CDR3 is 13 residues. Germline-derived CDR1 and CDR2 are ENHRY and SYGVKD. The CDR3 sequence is CAIRIQGGPEAFF. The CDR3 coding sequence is TGTGCCATCAGGATCCAGGGGGGCCCTGAAGCTTTCTTT.

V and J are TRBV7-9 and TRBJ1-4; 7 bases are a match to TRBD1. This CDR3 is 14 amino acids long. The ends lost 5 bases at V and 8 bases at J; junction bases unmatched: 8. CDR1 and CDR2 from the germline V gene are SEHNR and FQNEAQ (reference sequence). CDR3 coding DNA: TGTGCCAGCAGCATCGACAGGGTTAGGGAAAAACTGTTTTTT. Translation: CASSIDRVREKLFF.

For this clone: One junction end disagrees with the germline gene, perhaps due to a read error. DNA for the CDR3: TGTTCCAGCAGCCCGGGACAGGGGGGGAACACTGAAGCTTTCTTT. Translating it yields CSSSPGQGGNTEAFF. The genes are TRBV7-9 and TRBJ1-1, with TRBD1 matching over 11 bases. This CDR3 comprises 15 residues. Germline V CDR1 and CDR2: SEHNR, FQNEAQ (reference sequence).

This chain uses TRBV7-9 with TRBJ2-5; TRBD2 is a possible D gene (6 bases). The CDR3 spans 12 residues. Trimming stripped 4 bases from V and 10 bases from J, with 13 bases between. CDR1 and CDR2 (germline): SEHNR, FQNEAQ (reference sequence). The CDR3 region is CASSSPPGDQYF. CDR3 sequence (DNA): TGTGCCAGCAGCTCACCCCCGGGGGACCAGTACTTC.

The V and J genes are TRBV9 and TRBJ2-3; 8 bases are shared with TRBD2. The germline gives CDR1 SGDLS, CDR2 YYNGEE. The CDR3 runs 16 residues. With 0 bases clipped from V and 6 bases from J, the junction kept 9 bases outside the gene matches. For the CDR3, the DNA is TGTGCCAGCAGCGTAGCGGCACTAGCGGTTCAGGATACGCAGTATTTT. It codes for CASSVAALAVQDTQYF.

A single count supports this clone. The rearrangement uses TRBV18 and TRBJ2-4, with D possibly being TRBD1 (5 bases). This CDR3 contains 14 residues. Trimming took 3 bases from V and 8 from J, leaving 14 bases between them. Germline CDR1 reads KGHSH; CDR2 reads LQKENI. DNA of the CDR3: TGTGCCAGCTCACCTTTGGACACGAAAGACATTCAGTACTTC. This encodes CASSPLDTKDIQYF.

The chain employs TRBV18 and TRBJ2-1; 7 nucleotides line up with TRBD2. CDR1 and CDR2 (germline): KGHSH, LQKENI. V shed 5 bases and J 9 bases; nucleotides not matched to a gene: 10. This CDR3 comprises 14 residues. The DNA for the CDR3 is TGTGCCAGCTCAGGGGGGGTCGCTGCGAGTGAGCAGTTCTTC. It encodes CASSGGVAASEQFF. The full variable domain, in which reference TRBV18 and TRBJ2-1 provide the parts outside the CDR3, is NAGVMQNPRHLVRRRGQEARLRCSPMKGHSHVYWYRQLPEEGLKFMVYLQKENIIDESGMPKERFSAEFPKEGPSILRIQQVVRGDSAAYFCASSGGVAASEQFFGPGTRLTVL.

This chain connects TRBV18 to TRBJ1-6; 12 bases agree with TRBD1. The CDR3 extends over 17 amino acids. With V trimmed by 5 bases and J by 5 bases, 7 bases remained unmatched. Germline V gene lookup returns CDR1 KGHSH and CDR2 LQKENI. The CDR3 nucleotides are TGTGCCAGCTCAACGATGGGACAGGGGGCGGATAATTCACCCCTCCACTTT. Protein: CASSTMGQGADNSPLHF.

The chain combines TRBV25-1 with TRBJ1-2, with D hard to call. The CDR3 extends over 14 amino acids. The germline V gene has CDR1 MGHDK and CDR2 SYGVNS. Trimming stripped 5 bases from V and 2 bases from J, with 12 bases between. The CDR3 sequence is CASSTQGRNYGYTF. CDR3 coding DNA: TGTGCCAGCAGTACCCAAGGGAGAAACTATGGCTACACCTTC.

This CDR3 is CAITETTSGMGSEQYF. CDR3 DNA: TGTGCCATCACCGAAACAACTAGCGGGATGGGGTCCGAGCAGTACTTC. The V gene is TRBV10-3, the J gene TRBJ2-7; 10 bases fit TRBD2. V shed 7 bases, J shed 6 bases, and the junction held 15 bases outside the gene matches. This CDR3 spans 16 amino acids. Germline CDR1 ENHRY, CDR2 SYGVKD.

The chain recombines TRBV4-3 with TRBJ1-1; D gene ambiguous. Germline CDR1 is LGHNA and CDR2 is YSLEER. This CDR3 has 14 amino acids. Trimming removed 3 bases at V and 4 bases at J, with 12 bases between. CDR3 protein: CASSHGVGSTEAFF. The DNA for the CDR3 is TGCGCCAGCAGCCATGGCGTTGGGAGCACTGAAGCTTTCTTT.

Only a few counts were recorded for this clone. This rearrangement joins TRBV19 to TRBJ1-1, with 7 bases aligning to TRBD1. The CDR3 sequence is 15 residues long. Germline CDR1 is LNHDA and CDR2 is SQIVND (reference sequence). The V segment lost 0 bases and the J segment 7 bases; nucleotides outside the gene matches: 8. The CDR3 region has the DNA TGTGCCAGTAGTATAGAAGGCAGGGGGTTGTTTGAAGCTTTCTTT. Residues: CASSIEGRGLFEAFF.

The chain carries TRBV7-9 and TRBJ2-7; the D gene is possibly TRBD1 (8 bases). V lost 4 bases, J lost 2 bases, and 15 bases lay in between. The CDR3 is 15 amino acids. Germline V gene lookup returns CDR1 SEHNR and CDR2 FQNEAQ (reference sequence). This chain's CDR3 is CASSSYTGGAYEQYF. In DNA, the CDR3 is TGTGCCAGCAGCTCATATACAGGGGGGGCCTACGAGCAGTACTTC. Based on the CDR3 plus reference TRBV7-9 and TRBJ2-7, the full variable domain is DTGVSQNPRHKITKRGQNVTFRCDPISEHNRLYWYRQTLGQGPEFLTYFQNEAQLEKSRLLSDRFSAERPKGSFSTLEIQRTEQGDSAMYLCASSSYTGGAYEQYFGPGTRLTVT.

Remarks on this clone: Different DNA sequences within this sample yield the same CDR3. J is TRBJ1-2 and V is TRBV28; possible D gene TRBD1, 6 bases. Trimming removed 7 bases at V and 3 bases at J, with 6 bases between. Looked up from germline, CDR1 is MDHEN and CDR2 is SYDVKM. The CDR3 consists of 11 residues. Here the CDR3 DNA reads TGTGCCAGCAACAGGGACTATGGCTACACCTTC. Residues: CASNRDYGYTF.

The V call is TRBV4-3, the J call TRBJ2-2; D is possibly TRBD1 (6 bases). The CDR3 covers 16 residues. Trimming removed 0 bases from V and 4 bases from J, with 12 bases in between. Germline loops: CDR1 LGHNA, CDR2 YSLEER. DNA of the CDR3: TGCGCCAGCAGCCAAGATCAACAGGGAGCCACCGGGGAGCTGTTTTTT. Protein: CASSQDQQGATGELFF.

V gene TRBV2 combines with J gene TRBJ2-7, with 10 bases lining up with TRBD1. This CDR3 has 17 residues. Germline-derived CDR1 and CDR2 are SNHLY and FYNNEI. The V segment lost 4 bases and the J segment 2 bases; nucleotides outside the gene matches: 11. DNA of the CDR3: TGTGCCAGCAGTGGGGGCCTGGGACAGGGGAGTCCCTACGAGCAGTACTTC. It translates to CASSGGLGQGSPYEQYF.

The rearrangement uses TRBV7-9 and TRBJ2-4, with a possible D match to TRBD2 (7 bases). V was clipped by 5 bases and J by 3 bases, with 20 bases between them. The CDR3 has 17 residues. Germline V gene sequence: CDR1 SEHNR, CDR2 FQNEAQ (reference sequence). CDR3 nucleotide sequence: TGTGCCAGCAGCACCCTCGGGGGGACACCGGACAAAAACATTCAGTACTTC. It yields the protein CASSTLGGTPDKNIQYF.

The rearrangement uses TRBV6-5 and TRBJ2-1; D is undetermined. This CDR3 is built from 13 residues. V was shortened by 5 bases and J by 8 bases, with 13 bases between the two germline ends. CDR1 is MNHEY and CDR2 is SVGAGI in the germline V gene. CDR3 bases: TGTGCCAGCAGTCTAGATCGTGGTTATGAGCAGTTCTTC. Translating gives CASSLDRGYEQFF.

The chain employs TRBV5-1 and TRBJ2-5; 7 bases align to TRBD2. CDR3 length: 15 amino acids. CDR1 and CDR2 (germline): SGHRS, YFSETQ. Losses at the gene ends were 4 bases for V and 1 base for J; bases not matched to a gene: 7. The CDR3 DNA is TGCGCCAGCAGCCCGGGGGGACGCGTCCAAGAGACCCAGTACTTC. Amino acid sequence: CASSPGGRVQETQYF.

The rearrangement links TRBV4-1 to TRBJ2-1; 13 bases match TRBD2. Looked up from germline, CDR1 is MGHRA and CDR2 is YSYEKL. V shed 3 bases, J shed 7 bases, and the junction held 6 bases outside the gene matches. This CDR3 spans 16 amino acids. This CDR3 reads CASSHPGLAGRNEQFF. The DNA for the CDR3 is TGCGCCAGCAGCCATCCGGGACTAGCGGGAAGAAATGAGCAGTTCTTC.

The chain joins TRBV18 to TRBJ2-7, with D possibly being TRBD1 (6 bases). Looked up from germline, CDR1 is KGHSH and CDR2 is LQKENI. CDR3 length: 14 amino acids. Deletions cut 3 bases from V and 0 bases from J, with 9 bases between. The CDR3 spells CASSPTGSSYEQYF. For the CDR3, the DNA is TGTGCCAGCTCACCTACAGGGTCCTCCTACGAGCAGTACTTC. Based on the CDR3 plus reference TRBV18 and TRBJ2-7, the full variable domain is NAGVMQNPRHLVRRRGQEARLRCSPMKGHSHVYWYRQLPEEGLKFMVYLQKENIIDESGMPKERFSAEFPKEGPSILRIQQVVRGDSAAYFCASSPTGSSYEQYFGPGTRLTVT.

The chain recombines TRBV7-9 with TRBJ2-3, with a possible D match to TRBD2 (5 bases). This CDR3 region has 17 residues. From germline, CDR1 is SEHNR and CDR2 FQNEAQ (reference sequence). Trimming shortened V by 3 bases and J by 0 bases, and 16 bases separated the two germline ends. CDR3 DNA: TGTGCCAGCAGCTTCGGCTATCTCGGGGTGAGCACAGATACGCAGTATTTT. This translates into CASSFGYLGVSTDTQYF. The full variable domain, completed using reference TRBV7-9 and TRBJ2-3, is DTGVSQNPRHKITKRGQNVTFRCDPISEHNRLYWYRQTLGQGPEFLTYFQNEAQLEKSRLLSDRFSAERPKGSFSTLEIQRTEQGDSAMYLCASSFGYLGVSTDTQYFGPGTRLTVL.